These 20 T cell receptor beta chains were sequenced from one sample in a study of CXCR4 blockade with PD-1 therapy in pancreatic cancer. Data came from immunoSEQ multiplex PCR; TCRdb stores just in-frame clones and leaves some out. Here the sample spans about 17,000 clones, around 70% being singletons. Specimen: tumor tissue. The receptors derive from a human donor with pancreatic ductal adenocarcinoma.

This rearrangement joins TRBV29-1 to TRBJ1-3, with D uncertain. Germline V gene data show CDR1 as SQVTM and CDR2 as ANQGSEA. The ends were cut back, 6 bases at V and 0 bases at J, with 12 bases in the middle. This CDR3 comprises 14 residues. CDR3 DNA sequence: TGCAGCGTGGCGCAGAAGACCTCTGGAAACACCATATATTTT. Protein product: CSVAQKTSGNTIYF.

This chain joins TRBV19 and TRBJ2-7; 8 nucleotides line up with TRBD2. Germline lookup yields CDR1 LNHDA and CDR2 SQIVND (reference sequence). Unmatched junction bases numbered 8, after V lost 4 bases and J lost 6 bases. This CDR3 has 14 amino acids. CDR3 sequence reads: CASSKREREREQYF. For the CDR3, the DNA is TGTGCCAGTAGTAAGCGGGAGCGGGAGCGCGAGCAGTACTTC.

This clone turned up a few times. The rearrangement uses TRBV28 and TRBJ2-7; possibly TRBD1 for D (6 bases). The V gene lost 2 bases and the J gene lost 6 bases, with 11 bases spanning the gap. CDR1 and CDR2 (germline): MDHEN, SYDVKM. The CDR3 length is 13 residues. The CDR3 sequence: CASSLIQGREQYF. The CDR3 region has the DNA TGTGCCAGCAGTTTAATACAGGGACGCGAGCAGTACTTC.

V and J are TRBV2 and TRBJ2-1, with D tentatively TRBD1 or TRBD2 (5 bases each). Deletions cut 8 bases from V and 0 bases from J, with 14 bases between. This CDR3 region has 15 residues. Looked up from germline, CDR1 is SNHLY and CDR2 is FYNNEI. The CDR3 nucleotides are TGTGCCAGCGCCTACTGGGGGAGCTCCTACAATGAGCAGTTCTTC. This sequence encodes CASAYWGSSYNEQFF.

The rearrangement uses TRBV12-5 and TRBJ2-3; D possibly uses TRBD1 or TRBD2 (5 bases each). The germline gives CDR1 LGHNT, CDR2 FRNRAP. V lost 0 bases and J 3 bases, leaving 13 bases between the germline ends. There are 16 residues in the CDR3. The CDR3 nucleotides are TGTGCTAGTGGTTTGGTGATCGGGACCAGAACAGATACGCAGTATTTT. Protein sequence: CASGLVIGTRTDTQYF.

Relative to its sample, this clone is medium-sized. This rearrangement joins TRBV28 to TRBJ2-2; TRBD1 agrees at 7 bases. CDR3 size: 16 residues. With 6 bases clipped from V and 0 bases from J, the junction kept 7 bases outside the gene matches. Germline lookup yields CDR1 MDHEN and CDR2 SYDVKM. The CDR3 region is CASRRTGQSNTGELFF. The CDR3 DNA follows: TGTGCCAGCAGGCGTACGGGACAGTCGAACACCGGGGAGCTGTTTTTT.

The CDR3 protein is CATSRADRGSYNSPLHF. The CDR3 DNA reads TGTGCCACCAGCAGGGCGGACAGGGGGTCCTATAATTCACCCCTCCACTTT. The chain recombines TRBV15 with TRBJ1-6; the match to TRBD1 covers 10 bases. Per the germline V gene, CDR1 is LNHNV and CDR2 is YYDKDF (reference sequence). The CDR3 totals 17 residues. V shed 3 bases and J 1 base; nucleotides not matched to a gene: 3.

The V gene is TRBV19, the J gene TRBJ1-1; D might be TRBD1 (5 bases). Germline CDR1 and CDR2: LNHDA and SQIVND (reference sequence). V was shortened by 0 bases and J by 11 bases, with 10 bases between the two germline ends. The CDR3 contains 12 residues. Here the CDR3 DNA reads TGTGCCAGTAGTATAGATGAACAGGCTGCTTTCTTT. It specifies CASSIDEQAAFF. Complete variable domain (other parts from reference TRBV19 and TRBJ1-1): DGGITQSPKYLFRKEGQNVTLSCEQNLNHDAMYWYRQDPGQGLRLIYYSQIVNDFQKGDIAEGYSVSREKKESFPLTVTSAQKNPTAFYLCASSIDEQAAFFGQGTRLTVV.

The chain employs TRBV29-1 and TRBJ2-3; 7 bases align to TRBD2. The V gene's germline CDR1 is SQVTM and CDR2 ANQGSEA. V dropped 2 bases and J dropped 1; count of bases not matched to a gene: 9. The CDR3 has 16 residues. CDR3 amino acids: CSVEWWGRARTDTQYF. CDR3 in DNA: TGCAGCGTTGAATGGTGGGGGAGGGCCCGCACAGATACGCAGTATTTT.

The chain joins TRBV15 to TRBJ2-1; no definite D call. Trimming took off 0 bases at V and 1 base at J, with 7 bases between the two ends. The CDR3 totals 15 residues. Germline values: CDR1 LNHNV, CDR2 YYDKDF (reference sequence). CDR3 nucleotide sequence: TGTGCCACCAGCAGAGATCGGCGGTCCTACAATGAGCAGTTCTTC. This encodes CATSRDRRSYNEQFF.

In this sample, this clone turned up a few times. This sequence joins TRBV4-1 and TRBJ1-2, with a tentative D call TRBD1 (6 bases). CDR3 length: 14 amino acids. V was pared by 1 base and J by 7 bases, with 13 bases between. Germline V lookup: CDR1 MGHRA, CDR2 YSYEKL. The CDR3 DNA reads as TGCGCCAGCAGCCAAGGGGCGGACAGTCTTGGCTACACCTTC. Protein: CASSQGADSLGYTF.

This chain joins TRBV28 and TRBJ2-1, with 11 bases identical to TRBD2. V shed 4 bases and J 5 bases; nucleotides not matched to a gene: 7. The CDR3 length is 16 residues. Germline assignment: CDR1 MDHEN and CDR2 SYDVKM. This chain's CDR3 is CASSSVAGGVHNEQFF. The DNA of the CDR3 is TGTGCCAGCAGTTCCGTAGCGGGGGGGGTCCACAATGAGCAGTTCTTC.

The CDR3 loop reads CASSSQRNTEAFF. The CDR3 DNA reads as TGTGCCAGTAGTTCACAGCGGAACACTGAAGCTTTCTTT. J is TRBJ1-1 and V is TRBV19, with D unclear. The germline gives CDR1 LNHDA, CDR2 SQIVND (reference sequence). V was cut by 5 bases and J by 1 base, with 8 bases left in between. This CDR3 is 13 amino acids long.

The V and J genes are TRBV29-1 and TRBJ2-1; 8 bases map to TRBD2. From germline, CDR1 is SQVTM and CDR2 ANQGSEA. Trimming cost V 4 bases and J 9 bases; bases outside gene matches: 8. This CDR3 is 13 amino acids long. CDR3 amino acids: CSVGAGEFGEQFF. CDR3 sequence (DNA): TGCAGCGTTGGAGCGGGAGAGTTCGGTGAGCAGTTCTTC.

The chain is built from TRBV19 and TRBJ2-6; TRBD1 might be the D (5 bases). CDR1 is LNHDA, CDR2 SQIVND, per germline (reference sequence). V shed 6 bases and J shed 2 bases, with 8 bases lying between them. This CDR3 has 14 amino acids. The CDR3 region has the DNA TGTGCCAGTAGCCCAGGGCCTGGGGCCAACGTCCTGACTTTC. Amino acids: CASSPGPGANVLTF.

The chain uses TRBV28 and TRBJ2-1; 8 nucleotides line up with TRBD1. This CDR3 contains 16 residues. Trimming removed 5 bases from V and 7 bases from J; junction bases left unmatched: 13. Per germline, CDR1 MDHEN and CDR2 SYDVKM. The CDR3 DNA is TGTGCCAGCAGTACTGCGGGACAGGAGGGTTCGAATGAGCAGTTCTTC. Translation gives CASSTAGQEGSNEQFF.

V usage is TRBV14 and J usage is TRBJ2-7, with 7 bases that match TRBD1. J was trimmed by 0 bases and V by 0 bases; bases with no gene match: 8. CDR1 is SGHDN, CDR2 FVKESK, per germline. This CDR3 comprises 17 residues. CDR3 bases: TGTGCCAGCAGCCAAGATCTTTGGACAGGCAACTCCTACGAGCAGTACTTC. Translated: CASSQDLWTGNSYEQYF.

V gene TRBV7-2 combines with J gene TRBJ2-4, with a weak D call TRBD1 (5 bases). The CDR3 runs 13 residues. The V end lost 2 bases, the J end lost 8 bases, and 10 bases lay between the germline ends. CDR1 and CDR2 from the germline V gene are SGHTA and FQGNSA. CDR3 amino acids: CASSLHKGDIQYF. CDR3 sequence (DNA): TGTGCCAGCAGCTTACACAAAGGGGACATTCAGTACTTC.

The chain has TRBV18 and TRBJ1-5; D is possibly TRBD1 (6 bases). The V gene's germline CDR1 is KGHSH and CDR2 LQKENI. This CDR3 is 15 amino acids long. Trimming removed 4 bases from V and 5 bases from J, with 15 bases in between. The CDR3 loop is CASSRGQGVHQPQHF. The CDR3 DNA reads TGTGCCAGCTCACGGGGGCAGGGTGTACATCAGCCCCAGCATTTT.

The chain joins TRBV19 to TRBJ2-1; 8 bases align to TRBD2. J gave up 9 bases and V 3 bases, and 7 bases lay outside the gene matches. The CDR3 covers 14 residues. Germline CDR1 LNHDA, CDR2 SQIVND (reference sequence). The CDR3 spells CASSITSGGGEQFF. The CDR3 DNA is TGTGCCAGTAGTATCACGTCGGGAGGGGGTGAGCAGTTCTTC.